These 15 T cell receptor beta chains were sequenced from one sample in a study of shared clonotypes between healthy human individuals. Profiled with immunoSEQ multiplex PCR; TCRdb holds only in-frame clones, not every one. Of around 2.5 million clones listed, more than 85% are singletons. Sequencing was carried out using naive CD4+ T cells from PBMCs. Subset here: CD45RA+ positively selected. Source of these receptors: a man between 18 and 35 years old in good health. Some clones in this sample may be carry-over from other donors' samples.

This clone was seen more than once but under ten times. This chain links TRBV18 with TRBJ1-1; 8 bases line up with TRBD1. Germline loops: CDR1 KGHSH, CDR2 LQKENI. This CDR3 comprises 15 residues. V was pared by 4 bases and J by 4 bases, with 8 bases of the junction left unmatched. DNA for the CDR3: TGTGCCAGCTCACTCGGACAGGGTACGGTCACTGAAGCTTTCTTT. It encodes CASSLGQGTVTEAFF.

The chain is built from TRBV28 and TRBJ2-1, with D possibly TRBD2 on 6 matching bases. Germline CDR1 and CDR2: MDHEN and SYDVKM. CDR3 size: 15 residues. The V end was cut by 3 bases, the J end by 1 base, with 10 bases between. The CDR3 loop is CASSFTGVSYNEQFF. DNA for the CDR3: TGTGCCAGCAGTTTCACGGGGGTGTCCTACAATGAGCAGTTCTTC.

The chain joins TRBV2 to TRBJ1-2, with TRBD1 identical over 8 bases. Per the germline V gene, CDR1 is SNHLY and CDR2 is FYNNEI. V was clipped by 3 bases and J by 7 bases; unmatched bases: 10. The CDR3 contains 15 residues. This CDR3 is CASSDVGTGVSGYTF. The CDR3 region has the DNA TGTGCCAGCAGTGACGTAGGGACAGGAGTTAGTGGCTACACCTTC.

In its sample, this clone was seen once. CDR3 nucleotide sequence: TGTGCCAGCAGCTTCCAACACGAGCAGTACTTC. This gives the protein CASSFQHEQYF. V is TRBV7-9 and J is TRBJ2-7; no clear D gene. CDR3 length: 11 residues. Trimming took 3 bases from V and 5 from J, leaving 5 bases between them. Germline V gene data show CDR1 as SEHNR and CDR2 as FQNEAQ (reference sequence).

Concerning this clone itself: The same CDR3 also results from other DNA sequences found in this sample. The CDR3 DNA follows: TGTGCCAGCAGCTTAACTGGAATGAACACTGAAGCTTTCTTT. It is translated as CASSLTGMNTEAFF. The rearrangement uses TRBV7-3 and TRBJ1-1, with D unresolved. This CDR3 has 14 amino acids. V was shortened by 0 bases and J by 0 bases, with 5 bases between the two germline ends. Germline lookup yields CDR1 SGHTA and CDR2 FQGTGA.

The chain carries TRBV6-5 and TRBJ2-3; 9 bases are shared with TRBD1. The CDR3 covers 14 residues. Germline V gene sequence: CDR1 MNHEY, CDR2 SVGAGI. With 6 bases clipped from V and 4 bases from J, the junction kept 5 bases outside the gene matches. The chain's CDR3 is CASRRTGVSDTQYF. The CDR3 region has the DNA TGTGCCAGCAGGAGGACAGGGGTGTCAGATACGCAGTATTTT.

This clone was picked up a small number of times. J is TRBJ2-1 and V is TRBV4-1; 8 bases align to TRBD1. CDR1 MGHRA and CDR2 YSYEKL come from the germline V gene. This CDR3 is built from 15 residues. The J segment lost 10 bases and the V segment lost 5 bases, leaving 13 bases of the junction unmatched. The CDR3 DNA reads as TGCGCCAGCAGCAAGGCGGGGCAGGGGGCGGGGGAGCAGTTCTTC. Amino acids: CASSKAGQGAGEQFF.

V is TRBV9 and J is TRBJ1-1; the D gene is possibly TRBD1 (5 bases). CDR3 length equals 14 residues. Germline V gene lookup returns CDR1 SGDLS and CDR2 YYNGEE. V was shortened by 5 bases and J by 1 base, with 12 bases between the two germline ends. The CDR3 is CASSAQGTNTEAFF. CDR3 sequence (DNA): TGTGCCAGCAGTGCCCAGGGCACGAACACTGAAGCTTTCTTT.

The chain recombines TRBV6-6 with TRBJ2-2; 8 bases are a match to TRBD1. J was trimmed by 6 bases and V by 6 bases; bases with no gene match: 6. The CDR3 is 14 residues long. In germline, CDR1 is MNHNY, CDR2 SVGAGI (reference sequence). The CDR3 is CASRTRRGPGELFF. In DNA form, the CDR3 reads TGTGCCAGCAGAACCCGCAGGGGGCCCGGGGAGCTGTTTTTT.

CDR3 loop: CASTLAGVSGELFF. The CDR3 DNA reads TGTGCCAGCACTCTGGCGGGGGTTAGCGGGGAGCTGTTTTTT. The chain employs TRBV28 and TRBJ2-2; 7 bases match TRBD2. Germline V gene data show CDR1 as MDHEN and CDR2 as SYDVKM. This CDR3 is built from 14 residues. V trimming: 7 bases; J trimming: 7 bases; junction bases outside the gene matches: 9.

A remark on this clone: The same CDR3 also results from other DNA sequences found in this sample. The CDR3 bases are TGCGCCAGCAGCTTGGCAGGTTCCTACAATGAGCAGTTCTTC. Its translation is CASSLAGSYNEQFF. This chain links TRBV5-1 with TRBJ2-1; no firm D call. Germline-derived CDR1 and CDR2 are SGHRS and YFSETQ. This CDR3 has 14 residues. V lost 0 bases and J lost 1, with 5 bases in between.

This chain joins TRBV19 and TRBJ1-5; perhaps TRBD1 as D (5 bases). This CDR3 is built from 17 residues. Germline CDR1 LNHDA, CDR2 SQIVND (reference sequence). Trimming removed 6 bases from V and 4 bases from J, with 22 bases in between. CDR3 amino acids: CASSILPPRAGNQPQHF. The CDR3 coding sequence is TGTGCCAGTAGCATACTCCCCCCCAGGGCGGGGAATCAGCCCCAGCATTTT.

This chain connects TRBV11-2 to TRBJ1-2, with D hard to call. Deletions cut 4 bases from V and 2 bases from J, with 14 bases between. Looked up from germline, CDR1 is SGHAT and CDR2 is FQNNGV. The CDR3 totals 15 residues. The CDR3 bases are TGTGCCAGCAGCTCCCAACGGGGAGGGAACTATGGCTACACCTTC. Protein product: CASSSQRGGNYGYTF.

Concerning this clone itself: This same CDR3 is encoded by further DNA sequences in the sample. This chain links TRBV29-1 with TRBJ1-1; possible D gene TRBD1, 5 bases. Germline-derived CDR1 and CDR2 are SQVTM and ANQGSEA. V shed 4 bases and J shed 4 bases, with 10 bases lying between them. The CDR3 consists of 12 residues. The CDR3 sequence: CSVGGAVTEAFF. The CDR3 DNA reads as TGCAGCGTTGGTGGGGCGGTCACTGAAGCTTTCTTT.

The chain joins TRBV7-9 to TRBJ1-4; D may be TRBD1 (5 bases). The CDR3 is made up of 14 amino acids. V gave up 2 bases and J gave up 6 bases, with 10 bases separating them. CDR1 and CDR2 from the germline V gene are SEHNR and FQNEAQ (reference sequence). The DNA of the CDR3 is TGTGCCAGCAGCTTAAACAGGAGGGATGAAAAACTGTTTTTT. It specifies CASSLNRRDEKLFF.